This T cell receptor beta chain is from a study of T cell responses to AZD1222 COVID-19 vaccine (dated by TCRdb to the early 2020s). For the wider study: TCR sequencing was performed for 230 to 250 trial participants, of whom 207 were given two doses of AZD1222 and around 26 were given two doses of MenACWY control vaccine. Trial participants were enrolled by age into 18-55, 56-69 and 70-plus year subgroups, with 148, 28 and 57 TCR-sequenced participants respectively.

The CDR3 regions of human TCRbeta chains were subjected to immunosequencing. As for the original processing: TCRs in the repertoires were compared against a reference library of SARS-CoV-2-specific TCRs that had been generated with the MIRA antigen-specificity platform. Breadth was defined as the fraction of unique TCRs that were SARS-CoV-2-associated, and depth was defined as the fraction of total T cells that were SARS-CoV-2-associated. Using the MIRA data, each spike-specific TCR was assigned both to the spike region to which the TCR was reactive and to a CD4 or CD8 class. Log10-transformed breadth and depth values were compared by one-way ANOVA with Sidak's multiple comparisons tests. TCRdb's version of the immuneACCESS table is confined to in-frame rearrangements and falls short of the full clone set. An unresolved V gene accounts for under half of the shortfall where checked; the remainder is of unknown origin. That table furnishes V, J and clone size, whereas the DNA furnished D and trimming. The sample table contains about 160,000 clones; only one count was recorded for about 90% of them. Approximately 3.6% of the sample goes to the ten largest clones.

Inclusive of the bounding cysteine and phenylalanine, the CDR3 is 14 residues long. This entry keeps only the CDR3 DNA: 42 bases, framed from base 1. A distance of 6 bases separates the germline ends of V and J, which lose 0 bases and 1 base respectively. CDR1 and CDR2 (ENHRY, SYGVKD) derive from the germline V gene. Points on this clone: Its antigen is not yet known. Base qualities are not provided; no much larger clone lies one nucleotide away.

General study outcomes and caveats: Participants were mostly white British, with more females than males. The authors suggested clonal diversity may have been underestimated. In the small 56-69-year group, the increase in depth fell short of significance, most likely because of low power. CD4 TCRs associated with the vaccine covered the entire spike protein, and the dominant responses were in regions 160-218 and 743-854. Conclusions about previously exposed vaccinees are limited, since just six AZD1222 recipients were seropositive for SARS-CoV-2 at baseline. Nearly half of unique spike-specific TCRs reportedly recognized epitopes outside regions mutated in the B.1.351 and B.1.1.7 variants. A significant rise in spike-specific TCR breadth and depth was observed after two AZD1222 doses relative to day 0 and relative to MenACWY recipients. Because no samples from the day 14 peak response were available, repertoires could be characterized only after the peak T cell response.

In the paper's terms, the time point label means: about 28 days (+/-7) after the second vaccine dose. AZD1222 recipients whose second dose came at about 4 weeks and those whose second dose came at about 12 weeks were combined into one group, since spike-specific TCR depth and breadth did not differ between the two schedules. The vaccinee samples were drawn from two UK trials, COV001 and COV002, one of which was a single-blind randomized controlled phase 2/3 trial testing AZD1222 (ChAdOx1 nCoV-19) in healthy adults. Trial participant PBMC samples were collected at day 0 and day 28 after the second dose for TCRbeta chain sequencing.

The sequences come from peripheral blood, collected 28 days after the second AZD1222 dose. Recombination connected TRBV10-3 to TRBJ1-1; no confident D gene assignment can be made. This receptor was obtained from an adult who received the AZD1222 COVID-19 vaccine. The CDR3: CAISESGRNTEAFF. The bases are TGTGCCATCAGTGAGTCGGGCAGGAACACTGAAGCTTTCTTT.